The 25 T cell receptor beta chains below come from one sample, sequenced in a study of shared clonotypes between healthy human individuals. TCRdb's table, derived via immunoSEQ multiplex PCR, lists solely in-frame clones and lacks some. The profile shows around 1.4 million clones, less than 99% of them singletons. Material for sequencing was naive CD4+ T cells sorted from blood. Described subset: CD45RA+ positively selected. The receptor source for this set is a man aged 25-40 years in good health.

This rearrangement joins TRBV27 to TRBJ1-1; weak D call: TRBD1 (6 bases). Trimming took 5 bases from V and 0 from J, leaving 10 bases between them. There are 14 residues in the CDR3. Germline V gives CDR1 MNHEY, CDR2 SMNVEV (reference sequence). The CDR3 sequence: CASSEDSLNTEAFF. The DNA of the CDR3 is TGTGCCAGCAGTGAGGACAGTTTGAACACTGAAGCTTTCTTT.

The chain uses TRBV5-8 and TRBJ2-3; D is perhaps TRBD2 (7 bases). The CDR3 sequence is 15 residues long. V lost 4 bases to trimming and J lost 6 bases, with 18 bases between them. Germline CDR1 is SGHTS and CDR2 is YDEGEE. For the CDR3, the DNA is TGTGCCAGCAGCCAAAAAGGGGGGGCCGTGGATACGCAGTATTTT. Its protein product is CASSQKGGAVDTQYF.

This clone has only one observation. This chain connects TRBV5-1 to TRBJ2-1; TRBD1 might be the D (6 bases). The length of the CDR3 is 16 residues. Germline-derived CDR1 and CDR2 are SGHRS and YFSETQ. V lost 8 bases and J lost 4, with 22 bases in between. The CDR3 region has the DNA TGCGCCAGGGGAACAGGGTTGGGGGCCCGGTACAATGAGCAGTTCTTC. Amino acid sequence: CARGTGLGARYNEQFF.

This sequence joins TRBV9 and TRBJ1-5, with D unresolved. Per the germline V gene, CDR1 is SGDLS and CDR2 is YYNGEE. The CDR3 is 19 amino acids. The V end was cut by 4 bases, the J end by 0 bases, with 23 bases between. The CDR3 loop is CASSTQHGGPPYSNQPQHF. DNA for the CDR3: TGTGCCAGCAGCACCCAACACGGTGGGCCCCCATATAGCAATCAGCCCCAGCATTTT.

The V call is TRBV29-1, the J call TRBJ2-3; D call uncertain. This CDR3 comprises 14 residues. Germline loops: CDR1 SQVTM, CDR2 ANQGSEA. V was cut by 2 bases and J by 0 bases, with 9 bases left in between. CDR3 DNA sequence: TGCAGCGTTGAATTTTCCACAAGCACAGATACGCAGTATTTT. Translating gives CSVEFSTSTDTQYF.

Turning to this clone: Other DNA sequences of this sample code for an identical CDR3. The chain joins TRBV28 to TRBJ2-1; TRBD2 aligns across 7 bases. Per germline, CDR1 MDHEN and CDR2 SYDVKM. Trimming took 5 bases from V and 4 from J; bases not matched to a gene: 5. The CDR3 consists of 14 residues. This CDR3 is CASSISGTYNEQFF. In nucleotides, the CDR3 is TGTGCCAGCAGTATAAGCGGGACTTACAATGAGCAGTTCTTC.

The chain couples TRBV7-3 to TRBJ2-2, with D possibly being TRBD2 (5 bases). The V gene's germline CDR1 is SGHTA and CDR2 FQGTGA. The CDR3 spans 15 residues. Deletions cut 1 base from V and 1 base from J, with 7 bases between. This chain's CDR3 is CASSLKGGNTGELFF. CDR3 sequence (DNA): TGTGCCAGCAGCTTAAAAGGAGGGAACACCGGGGAGCTGTTTTTT.

The CDR3 DNA sequence: TGTGCCAGCAGCCCTGCGGGGGGCAGTGAGCAGTTCTTC. This translates into CASSPAGGSEQFF. The chain employs TRBV9 and TRBJ2-1, with 8 bases fitting TRBD2. The germline CDR1 and CDR2 sequences are SGDLS and YYNGEE. This CDR3 contains 13 residues. The trim removed 4 bases at V and 9 bases at J, leaving 6 bases unmatched. The full variable domain, its missing parts supplied by reference TRBV9 and TRBJ2-1, is DSGVTQTPKHLITATGQRVTLRCSPRSGDLSVYWYQQSLDQGLQFLIQYYNGEERAKGNILERFSAQQFPDLHSELNLSSLELGDSALYFCASSPAGGSEQFFGPGTRLTVL.

The chain uses TRBV2 and TRBJ2-7, with a tentative D call TRBD2 (6 bases). CDR3 length: 14 amino acids. In germline, CDR1 is SNHLY, CDR2 FYNNEI. The V end lost 6 bases, the J end lost 4 bases, and 16 bases lay between the germline ends. The CDR3 spells CASSPSLSGYEQYF. In nucleotides, the CDR3 is TGTGCCAGCAGCCCCAGCCTAAGCGGGTACGAGCAGTACTTC.

The V gene is TRBV18, the J gene TRBJ2-1; 14 positions match TRBD2. This CDR3 spans 16 amino acids. Germline CDR1 KGHSH, CDR2 LQKENI. The V and J ends lost 3 bases and 6 bases, in that order; junction bases with no gene match: 4. This chain's CDR3 is CASSPAGLAGVNEQFF. DNA for the CDR3: TGTGCCAGCTCACCTGCGGGACTAGCGGGAGTCAATGAGCAGTTCTTC. Supplemented by reference TRBV18 and TRBJ2-1, the full variable domain reads NAGVMQNPRHLVRRRGQEARLRCSPMKGHSHVYWYRQLPEEGLKFMVYLQKENIIDESGMPKERFSAEFPKEGPSILRIQQVVRGDSAAYFCASSPAGLAGVNEQFFGPGTRLTVL.

This chain connects TRBV7-6 to TRBJ2-3; D may be TRBD1 (7 bases). The CDR3 is 16 residues long. The V gene's germline CDR1 is SGHVS and CDR2 FNYEAQ. V was trimmed by 5 bases and J by 3 bases, leaving 18 bases between them. The CDR3 here is CASSILSGGQTDTQYF. In DNA form, the CDR3 reads TGTGCCAGCAGCATTTTGTCAGGGGGGCAGACAGATACGCAGTATTTT.

This clone was counted once. V usage is TRBV6-6 and J usage is TRBJ1-3, with D perhaps TRBD1 (6 bases). CDR1 is MNHNY, CDR2 SVGAGI, per germline (reference sequence). This CDR3 region has 15 residues. V gave up 7 bases and J gave up 7 bases, with 20 bases separating them. The CDR3 here is CASKITGLTSNTIYF. The CDR3 nucleotides are TGTGCCAGCAAAATAACAGGGCTGACGTCTAACACCATATATTTT.

As for this clone: Other DNA sequences of this sample code for an identical CDR3. V usage is TRBV5-1 and J usage is TRBJ2-1, with TRBD2 matching over 13 bases. J lost 0 bases, V lost 4 bases, and 4 bases had no gene match. Germline CDR1 reads SGHRS; CDR2 reads YFSETQ. The CDR3 contains 17 residues. The CDR3: CASSPRTSGSSYNEQFF. The CDR3 bases are TGCGCCAGCAGCCCCCGGACTAGCGGGAGCTCCTACAATGAGCAGTTCTTC.

The chain is built from TRBV18 and TRBJ1-1, with D tentatively TRBD1 (5 bases). The V and J ends lost 3 bases and 9 bases respectively, with 14 bases between them. The germline V gene has CDR1 KGHSH and CDR2 LQKENI. CDR3 size: 13 residues. The chain's CDR3 is CASSPITGAKAFF. The CDR3 DNA follows: TGTGCCAGCTCACCTATTACAGGCGCGAAAGCTTTCTTT.

As concerns this clone: This same CDR3 is encoded by further DNA sequences in the sample. The chain has TRBV5-1 and TRBJ2-1; 11 nucleotides match TRBD2. With V trimmed by 4 bases and J by 10 bases, 7 bases remained unmatched. Germline lookup yields CDR1 SGHRS and CDR2 YFSETQ. The CDR3 consists of 14 residues. The CDR3, as DNA: TGCGCCAGCAGCCCGGGGACTAGCGGCGGGGAGCAGTTCTTC. Protein product: CASSPGTSGGEQFF.

The chain links TRBV11-2 to TRBJ2-1; 11 positions agree with TRBD2. With 6 bases clipped from V and 7 bases from J, the junction kept 5 bases outside the gene matches. CDR1 is SGHAT and CDR2 is FQNNGV in the germline V gene. This CDR3 region has 14 residues. CDR3 loop: CASSIAGGRNEQFF. CDR3 coding DNA: TGTGCCAGCAGTATAGCGGGAGGGAGGAATGAGCAGTTCTTC.

V usage is TRBV28 and J usage is TRBJ2-1; the D call may be TRBD1 or TRBD2 (6 bases each). From germline, CDR1 is MDHEN and CDR2 SYDVKM. The CDR3 length is 16 residues. V was cut by 5 bases and J by 5 bases, with 19 bases left in between. The CDR3 reads CASSPRRGLGDNEQFF. CDR3 nucleotides: TGTGCCAGCAGTCCGCGCAGGGGACTGGGGGACAATGAGCAGTTCTTC.

The chain uses TRBV19 and TRBJ1-1; D unresolved. Germline CDR1 is LNHDA and CDR2 is SQIVND (reference sequence). V dropped 3 bases and J dropped 0 bases, with 14 bases sitting between them. This CDR3 has 16 residues. Here the CDR3 reads CASSILNVPLNTEAFF. Here the CDR3 DNA reads TGTGCCAGTAGTATTTTAAACGTACCTTTGAACACTGAAGCTTTCTTT.

The rearrangement joins TRBV5-4 to TRBJ2-5; D remains ambiguous. Between the trimmed V and J ends, which lost 4 bases and 1 base, there was a span of 14 bases. Germline CDR1 and CDR2: SGHNT and YYREEE (reference sequence). The CDR3 runs 15 residues. The CDR3 DNA reads as TGTGCCAGCAGCAACGGGCCTGGTGGCCAAGAGACCCAGTACTTC. Translation gives CASSNGPGGQETQYF. Variable domain in full (rest from reference TRBV5-4 and TRBJ2-5): ETGVTQSPTHLIKTRGQQVTLRCSSQSGHNTVSWYQQALGQGPQFIFQYYREEENGRGNFPPRFSGLQFPNYSSELNVNALELDDSALYLCASSNGPGGQETQYFGPGTRLLVL.

This clone was seen a single time. Additional DNA sequences in this sample encode the identical CDR3. The chain links TRBV6-1 to TRBJ2-3, with D possibly called TRBD1 or TRBD2 (5 bases each). Germline CDR1 MNHNS, CDR2 SASEGT. This CDR3 comprises 11 residues. With 6 bases removed from V and 4 bases from J, the gap between germline ends came to 5 bases. This CDR3 is CASRGADTQYF. CDR3 sequence (DNA): TGTGCCAGCAGGGGGGCAGATACGCAGTATTTT.

The chain links TRBV19 to TRBJ1-2; the D is unclear. CDR3 length: 16 amino acids. Germline loops: CDR1 LNHDA, CDR2 SQIVND (reference sequence). Trimming took 5 bases from V and 1 from J, leaving 17 bases between them. The CDR3 sequence is CASSSGLSDFNYGYTF. DNA for the CDR3: TGTGCCAGTAGTTCAGGTTTGTCGGACTTTAACTATGGCTACACCTTC.

The gene calls are TRBV7-2 and TRBJ1-4, with 8 bases that match TRBD1. Germline V lookup: CDR1 SGHTA, CDR2 FQGNSA. CDR3 size: 15 residues. J was trimmed by 10 bases and V by 0 bases; bases with no gene match: 7. The DNA of the CDR3 is TGTGCCAGCAGCTTAGCAGACAGGGGTACAGGAAAACTGTTTTTT. The encoded protein is CASSLADRGTGKLFF.

The V call is TRBV9, the J call TRBJ2-1; D perhaps matches TRBD2 (5 bases). V dropped 0 bases and J dropped 9 bases, with 10 bases sitting between them. Germline lookup yields CDR1 SGDLS and CDR2 YYNGEE. There are 13 residues in the CDR3. In DNA form, the CDR3 reads TGTGCCAGCAGCGTAGGGCCTAGCAGTGAGCAGTTCTTC. Residues: CASSVGPSSEQFF.

This clone was recorded only once. V is TRBV19 and J is TRBJ2-7; no clear D gene. Deletions cut 1 base from V and 1 base from J, with 5 bases between. CDR1 is LNHDA, CDR2 SQIVND, per germline (reference sequence). The CDR3 covers 13 residues. The CDR3 DNA sequence: TGTGCCAGTAGTATAGCGGAGTCCTACGAGCAGTACTTC. Translation: CASSIAESYEQYF.

The rearrangement links TRBV5-1 to TRBJ1-5; possibly TRBD1 for D (6 bases). The germline CDR1 and CDR2 sequences are SGHRS and YFSETQ. The CDR3 runs 15 residues. The V end lost 4 bases, the J end lost 5 bases, and 16 bases lay between the germline ends. CDR3 protein: CASSPGTGGHQPQHF. Written as DNA, the CDR3 is TGCGCCAGCAGCCCAGGGACGGGGGGCCATCAGCCCCAGCATTTT.